This is a list of T cell receptor beta chains from one sample in a study of blood T cell repertoires in COVID-19. Sequencing used immunoSEQ multiplex PCR; TCRdb keeps in-frame clones, though not all of them. The repertoire holds 250,000 or so clones, more than 85% seen once, with around 7.3% in the top ten. The sample taken for sequencing was peripheral blood. The receptors stem from a woman in her seventies with active or convalescent COVID-19. Both conserved end residues are part of each CDR3. Clone size is stated in some rows and not others, as once, few, many or a class when expanded.

J	size	V	CDR3
TRBJ2-7	-	TRBV29-1	CSISGSAYEQYF
TRBJ1-2	-	TRBV4-3	CASSQGAGVNYGYTF
TRBJ2-7	-	TRBV10-3	CAINPTGISSYEQYF
TRBJ2-2	-	TRBV19	CASGTGITGELFF
TRBJ1-1	-	TRBV5-1	CASSVPGGTEAFF
TRBJ1-1	-	TRBV19	CASSRTGNTEAFF
TRBJ2-5	-	TRBV5-4	CASSPGGTNQETQYF
TRBJ2-7	-	TRBV5-1	CASSLAGDLEDFQPYEQYF
TRBJ2-5	few	TRBV6-5	CASKLAGGRETQYF
TRBJ1-2	-	TRBV4-3	CASSQDSTPLIGYTF
TRBJ1-6	-	TRBV27	CASTFGGLNNSPLHF
TRBJ2-7	-	TRBV15	CATSRSPRDRGTDEQYF
TRBJ2-7	-	TRBV11-2	CASSPTGDSYEQYF
TRBJ1-2	-	TRBV9	CASSAPDRANYGYTF
TRBJ2-7	-	TRBV27	CASSFGQLTPYEQYF
TRBJ1-3	-	TRBV25-1	CASSTGPVSGNTIYF
TRBJ1-3	-	TRBV18	CASSPLTLGTGNTIYF
TRBJ1-5	-	TRBV23-1	CASRLYRGSGNQPQHF
TRBJ2-7	-	TRBV19	CASSISSSGGYEQYF
TRBJ2-1	-	TRBV6-2/TRBV6-3	CASSSPGTAQFF
TRBJ2-7	-	TRBV11-2	CASSSAWGAGGRYEQYF
TRBJ1-4	-	TRBV4-3	CASSSLGGGDEKLFF
TRBJ2-7	-	TRBV18	CASSPPGLKDEQYF